This TCR beta chain stems from a study of regulatory T cells in long-lasting Graves disease. Study-wide points: What was studied was peripheral blood only, and not thyroid tissue. TCR diversity was lower in persistent Graves' patients than in newly diagnosed ones.

To note about this clonotype: Its cognate antigen is unknown. A read error is possible here, since a much larger clone lies one base away.

Time point indicated: persistent/refractory GD, antithyroid drugs over 5 years with positive TRAb. PBMCs were the source of the RNA used for TCR sequencing. The patient group derived from an endocrinology department in Xi'an, China. Assembly of TCR beta libraries relied on iRepertoire HTBI primers together with Arm-PCR of CDR3 regions. Each CDR3 protein is one row after TCRdb ran MiXCR on the multiplex PCR reads. The sample contains hundreds of thousands of distinct CDR3 sequences, under 25% of which appear only once. The CDR3 contains 13 residues. With 3 bases removed from V and 0 bases from J, the gap between germline ends came to 9 bases. The V gene's germline CDR1 is DFQATT and CDR2 SNEGSKA (reference sequence).

The TCR originated in a female donor with Graves disease. The sequencing used peripheral blood mononuclear cells (PBMCs), collected when the disease was refractory, from a patient treated with antithyroid drugs. The V gene is TRBV20-1, the J gene TRBJ2-7, with no clear D. The CDR3 region is CSARMQLSYEQYF. CDR3 DNA sequence: TGCAGTGCTAGGATGCAGCTCTCCTACGAGCAGTACTTC.